Listed below are T cell receptor beta chains from one sample, sequenced in a study of blood T cell repertoires in COVID-19. Sequenced by immunoSEQ multiplex PCR; TCRdb stores in-frame clones only, minus some. This table has 350,000 to 450,000 clones, 80% to 90% appearing once. Input material: peripheral blood. Receptors were obtained from a woman in her fifties or sixties with COVID-19, enrolled during active disease. Both conserved end residues are part of each CDR3. D genes are given only for firm matches. The size entry is marked missing in some rows and otherwise reads once, few, many or a size class.

size	V	D	J	DNA	CDR3
-	TRBV28	-	TRBJ1-2	TGTGCCAGCAGTCTACAGGTCTCCTATGGCTACACCTTC	CASSLQVSYGYTF
-	TRBV29-1	TRBD1	TRBJ1-2	TGCAGCGTGACCGGGACAGGGGGCGCGGGTGGCTACACCTTC	CSVTGTGGAGGYTF
-	TRBV19	TRBD2	TRBJ2-7	TGTGCCAGTAGTCAAGCGGGGAGCTCCGAGCAGTACTTC	CASSQAGSSEQYF
-	TRBV7-2	TRBD2	TRBJ2-3	TGTGCCAGCAGCTTACCCCTTTCAGCGGGGGGGCCAGATACGCAGTATTTT	CASSLPLSAGGPDTQYF
-	TRBV7-9	TRBD1	TRBJ2-7	TGTGCCAGCAGCCCCTACGGACAGGGACTCTCCTACGAGCAGTACTTC	CASSPYGQGLSYEQYF
-	TRBV3-1/TRBV3-2	TRBD2	TRBJ2-5	TGTGCCAGCAGCCAAGAGGGCCTTATTAGCGGGGGGGCAGAGACCCAGTACTTC	CASSQEGLISGGAETQYF
-	TRBV5-1	-	TRBJ1-1	TGCGCCAGCAGCCTCCAGACAGGAGGTAGTGGCACTGAAGCTTTCTTT	CASSLQTGGSGTEAFF
-	TRBV9	TRBD1	TRBJ2-7	TGTGCCAGCAGCCTCCGGACAGGGAACTACGAGCAGTACTTC	CASSLRTGNYEQYF
-	TRBV9	TRBD1	TRBJ1-1	TGTGCCAGCAGCGGCACAGGGGCAATTAACACTGAAGCTTTCTTT	CASSGTGAINTEAFF
few	TRBV6-1	TRBD1	TRBJ1-5	TGTGCCAGCAGTGGCCGACAGGGGAAAAGCAATCAGCCCCAGCATTTT	CASSGRQGKSNQPQHF
-	TRBV15	TRBD1	TRBJ2-1	TGTGCCACCCGACGACAGGGGGCATCCAATGAGCAGTTCTTC	CATRRQGASNEQFF
-	TRBV6-5	-	TRBJ2-6	TGTGCCAGCAGTTACGAGAGCTCTGGGGCCAACGTCCTGACTTTC	CASSYESSGANVLTF
-	TRBV9	TRBD1	TRBJ2-7	TGTGCCAGCAGCGGAGGGACAGGGGACTTCTACGAGCAGTACTTC	CASSGGTGDFYEQYF
-	TRBV4-1	-	TRBJ2-5	TGCGCCAGCAGCCAAGACGGACCAGGGGCCCAGTACTTC	CASSQDGPGAQYF
few	TRBV5-4	TRBD1	TRBJ1-6	TGTGCCAGCAGCACCGGGACAGGGGGCAGGAATTCACCCCTCCACTTT	CASSTGTGGRNSPLHF
-	TRBV5-6	-	TRBJ1-5	TGTGCCAGCAGCGCGGCCAGCAACGGCCAGCCCCAGCATTTT	CASSAASNGQPQHF
-	TRBV6-5	TRBD1	TRBJ2-1	TGTGCCAGCAGGAGGGACAGGGGGCCGGGCGAGCAGTTCTTC	CASRRDRGPGEQFF
few	TRBV28	TRBD2	TRBJ2-7	TGTGCCAGCAGTTTAGGTCTAGCGGGGAGCGACGAGCAGTACTTC	CASSLGLAGSDEQYF
-	TRBV5-1	-	TRBJ1-3	TGCGCCAGCAGCTTGAGCACAGCCCCTGGAAACACCATATATTTT	CASSLSTAPGNTIYF
-	TRBV19	-	TRBJ1-2	TGTGCCAGTAGTATTTGGCCTCCCGCCTATGGCTACACCTTC	CASSIWPPAYGYTF
-	TRBV5-1	-	TRBJ1-2	TGCGCCAGCAGCTCCCAGGGTAACTATGGCTACACCTTC	CASSSQGNYGYTF
once	TRBV6-5	-	TRBJ2-1	TGTGCCAGCGGGGGCCTGGGTTACAATGAGCAGTTCTTC	CASGGLGYNEQFF
-	TRBV7-9	-	TRBJ2-1	TGTGCCAGCAGTTGGGACATCGCAATGGGGGATGAGCAGTTCTTC	CASSWDIAMGDEQFF
-	TRBV5-1	TRBD2	TRBJ2-5	TGCGCCAGCAGCATGGACCGACTAGCGGGGGAGACCCAGTACTTC	CASSMDRLAGETQYF
-	TRBV15	-	TRBJ1-3	TGTGCCACCAGCAGAGACGGGGACTCTGGAAACACCATATATTTT	CATSRDGDSGNTIYF
-	TRBV2	TRBD1	TRBJ2-2	TGTGCCAGCAGTGACCCTATGGGGACAGGGGGCACCGGGGAGCTGTTTTTT	CASSDPMGTGGTGELFF
-	TRBV9	-	TRBJ1-6	TGTGCCAGCAGCTCCCGACAATATAATTCACCCCTCCACTTT	CASSSRQYNSPLHF
-	TRBV28	-	TRBJ1-5	TGTGCCAGCAGGAATAGACAGGTACTCGAGCCCCAGCATTTT	CASRNRQVLEPQHF
-	TRBV7-8	-	TRBJ2-1	TGTGCCAGCAGCCCCAGGACTGGGGAGCAGTTCTTC	CASSPRTGEQFF
once	TRBV5-1	TRBD1	TRBJ1-1	TGCGCCAGCAGCTCACCGGGACAGGGAGGCACTGAAGCTTTCTTT	CASSSPGQGGTEAFF
once	TRBV5-1	-	TRBJ1-2	TGCGCCAGCAGCCCCCTCTCACAGGGTGGCGGCTACACCTTC	CASSPLSQGGGYTF
-	TRBV5-1	-	TRBJ2-6	TGCGCCAGCACGGCAGGGGTGCTTGGTGGGGCCAACGTCCTGACTTTC	CASTAGVLGGANVLTF